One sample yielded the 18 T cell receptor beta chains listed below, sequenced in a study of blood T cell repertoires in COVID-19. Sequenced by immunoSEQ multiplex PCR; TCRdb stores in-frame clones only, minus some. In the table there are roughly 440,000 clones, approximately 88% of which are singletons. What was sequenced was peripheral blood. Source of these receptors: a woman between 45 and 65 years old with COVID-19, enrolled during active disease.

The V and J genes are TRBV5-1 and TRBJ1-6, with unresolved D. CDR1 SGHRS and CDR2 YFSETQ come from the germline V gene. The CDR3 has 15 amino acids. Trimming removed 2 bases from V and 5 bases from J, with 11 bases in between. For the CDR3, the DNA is TGCGCCAGCAGCTTAGAATCCTCGGATAATTCACCCCTCCACTTT. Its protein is CASSLESSDNSPLHF.

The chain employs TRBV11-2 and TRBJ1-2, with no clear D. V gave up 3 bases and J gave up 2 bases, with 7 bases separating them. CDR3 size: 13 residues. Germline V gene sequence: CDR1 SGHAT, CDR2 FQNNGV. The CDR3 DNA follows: TGTGCCAGCAGCTTCGGAGGAAACTATGGCTACACCTTC. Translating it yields CASSFGGNYGYTF. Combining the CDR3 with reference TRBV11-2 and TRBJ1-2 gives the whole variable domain EAGVAQSPRYKIIEKRQSVAFWCNPISGHATLYWYQQILGQGPKLLIQFQNNGVVDDSQLPKDRFSAERLKGVDSTLKIQPAKLEDSAVYLCASSFGGNYGYTFGSGTRLTVV.

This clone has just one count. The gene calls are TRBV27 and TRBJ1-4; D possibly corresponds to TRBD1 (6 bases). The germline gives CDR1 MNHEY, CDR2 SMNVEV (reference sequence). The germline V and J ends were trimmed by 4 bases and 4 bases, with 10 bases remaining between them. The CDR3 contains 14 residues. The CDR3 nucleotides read TGTGCCAGCAGTTCCGGACAGAGTAATGAAAAACTGTTTTTT. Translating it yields CASSSGQSNEKLFF.

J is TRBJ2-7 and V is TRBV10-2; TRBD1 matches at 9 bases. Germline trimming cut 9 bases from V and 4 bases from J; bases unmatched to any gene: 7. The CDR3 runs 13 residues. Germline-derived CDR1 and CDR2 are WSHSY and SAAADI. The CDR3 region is CASGTGNPYEQYF. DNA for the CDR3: TGCGCCAGTGGGACAGGGAATCCTTACGAGCAGTACTTC.

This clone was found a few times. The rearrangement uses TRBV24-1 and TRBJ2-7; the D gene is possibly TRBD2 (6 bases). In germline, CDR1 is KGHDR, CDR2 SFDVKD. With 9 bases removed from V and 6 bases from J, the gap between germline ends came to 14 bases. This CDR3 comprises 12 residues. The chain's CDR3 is CATGGETGEQYF. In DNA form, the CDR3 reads TGTGCCACCGGAGGGGAAACGGGCGAGCAGTACTTC.

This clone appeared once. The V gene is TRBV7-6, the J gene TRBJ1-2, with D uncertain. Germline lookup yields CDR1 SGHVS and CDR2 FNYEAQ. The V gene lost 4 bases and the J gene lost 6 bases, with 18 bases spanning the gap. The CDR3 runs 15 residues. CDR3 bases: TGTGCCAGCAGCTCTAGACTAACCCTCGCTGATGGCTACACCTTC. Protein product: CASSSRLTLADGYTF.

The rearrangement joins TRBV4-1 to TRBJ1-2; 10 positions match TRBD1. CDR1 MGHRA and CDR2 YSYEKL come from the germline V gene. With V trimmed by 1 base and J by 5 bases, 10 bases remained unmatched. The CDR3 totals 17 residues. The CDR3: CASSQVTGGASVYGYTF. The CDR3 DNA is TGCGCCAGCAGCCAAGTGACAGGGGGCGCCTCAGTATATGGCTACACCTTC.

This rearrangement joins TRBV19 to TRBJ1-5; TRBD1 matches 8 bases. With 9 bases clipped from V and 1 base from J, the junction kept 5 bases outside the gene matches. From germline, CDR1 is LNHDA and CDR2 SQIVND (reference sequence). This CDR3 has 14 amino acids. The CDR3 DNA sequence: TGTGCCAGCTCCGGGACAGGAAGCAATCAGCCCCAGCATTTT. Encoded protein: CASSGTGSNQPQHF.

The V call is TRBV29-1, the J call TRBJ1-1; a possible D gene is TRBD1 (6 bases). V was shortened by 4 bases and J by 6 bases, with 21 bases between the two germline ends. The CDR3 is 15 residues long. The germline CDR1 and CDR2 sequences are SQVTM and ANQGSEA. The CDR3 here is CSVGPRGIGKSEAFF. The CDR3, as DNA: TGCAGCGTTGGGCCCAGGGGAATCGGGAAGTCTGAAGCTTTCTTT.

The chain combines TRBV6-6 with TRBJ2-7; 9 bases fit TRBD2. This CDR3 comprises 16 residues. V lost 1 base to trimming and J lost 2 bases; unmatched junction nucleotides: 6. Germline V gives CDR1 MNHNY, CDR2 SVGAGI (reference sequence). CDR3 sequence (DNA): TGTGCCAGCAGTTACTTACTAGCGGGCGCTACCTACGAGCAGTACTTC. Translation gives CASSYLLAGATYEQYF.

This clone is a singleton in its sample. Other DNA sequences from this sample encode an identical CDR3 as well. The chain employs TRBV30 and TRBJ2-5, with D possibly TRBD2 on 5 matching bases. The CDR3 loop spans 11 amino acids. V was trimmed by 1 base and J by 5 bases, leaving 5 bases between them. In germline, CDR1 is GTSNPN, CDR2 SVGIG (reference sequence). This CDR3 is CAWSGGETQYF. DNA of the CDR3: TGTGCCTGGAGTGGAGGGGAGACCCAGTACTTC.

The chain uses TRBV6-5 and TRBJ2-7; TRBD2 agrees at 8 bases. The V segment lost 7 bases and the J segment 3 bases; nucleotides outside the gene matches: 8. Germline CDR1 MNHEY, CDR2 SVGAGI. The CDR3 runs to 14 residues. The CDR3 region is CASTQGSGVYEQYF. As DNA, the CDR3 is TGTGCCAGCACTCAGGGTAGCGGGGTCTACGAGCAGTACTTC.

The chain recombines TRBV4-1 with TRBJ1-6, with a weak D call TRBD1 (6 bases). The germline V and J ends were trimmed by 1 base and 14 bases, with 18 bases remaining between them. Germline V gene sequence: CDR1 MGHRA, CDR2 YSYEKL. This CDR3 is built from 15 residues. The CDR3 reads CASSQVTGGGGTLHF. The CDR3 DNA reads TGCGCCAGCAGCCAAGTAACGGGGGGAGGGGGAACCCTCCACTTT.

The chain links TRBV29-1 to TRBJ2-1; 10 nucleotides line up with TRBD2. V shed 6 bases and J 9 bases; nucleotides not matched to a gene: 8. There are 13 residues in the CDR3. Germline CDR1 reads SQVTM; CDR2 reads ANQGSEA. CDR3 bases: TGCAGCGTCACCACTAGCGGGGTGACTGAGCAGTTCTTC. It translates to CSVTTSGVTEQFF.

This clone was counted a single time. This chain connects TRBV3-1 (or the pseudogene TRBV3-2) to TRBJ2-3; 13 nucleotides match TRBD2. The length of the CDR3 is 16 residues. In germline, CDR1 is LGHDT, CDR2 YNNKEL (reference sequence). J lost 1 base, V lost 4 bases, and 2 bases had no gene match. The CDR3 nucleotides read TGTGCCAGCAGCCCTGGGACTAGCGGGGGCACAGATACGCAGTATTTT. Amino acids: CASSPGTSGGTDTQYF.

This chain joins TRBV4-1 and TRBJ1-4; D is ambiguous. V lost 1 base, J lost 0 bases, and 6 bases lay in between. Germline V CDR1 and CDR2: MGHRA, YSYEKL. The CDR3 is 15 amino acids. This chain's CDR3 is CASSQGRATNEKLFF. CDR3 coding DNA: TGCGCCAGCAGCCAAGGGAGGGCAACTAATGAAAAACTGTTTTTT.

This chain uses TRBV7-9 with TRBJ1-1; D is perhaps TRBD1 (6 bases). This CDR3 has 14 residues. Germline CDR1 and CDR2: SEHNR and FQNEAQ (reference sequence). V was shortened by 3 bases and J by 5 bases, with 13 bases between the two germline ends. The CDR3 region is CASSFPGHTTEAFF. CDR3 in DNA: TGTGCCAGCAGCTTTCCGGGACACACTACTGAAGCTTTCTTT.

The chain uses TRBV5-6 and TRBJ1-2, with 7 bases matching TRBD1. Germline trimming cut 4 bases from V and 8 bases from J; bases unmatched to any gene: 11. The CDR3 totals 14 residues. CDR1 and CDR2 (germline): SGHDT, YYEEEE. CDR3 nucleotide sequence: TGTGCCAGCAGCCCCCGGGGACAGCGGTCGGGCTACACCTTC. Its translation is CASSPRGQRSGYTF.